This TCR beta chain was sequenced during a study of blood T cell repertoires in COVID-19. At the level of the study: COVID-19 samples from acute and convalescent phases originated in the United States, Italy and Spain. PBMCs, B-cell-depleted T cells, or T cells provided the cDNA or gDNA that made up the material.

Per the authors' pipeline: Amplified reference gene primers provided the basis for estimating nucleated cell counts. The protocol was immunoSEQ multiplex PCR, while the TCRdb copy is restricted to in-frame clones and leaves out a portion. From that table come the V and J calls and clone size; the DNA was used to work out D and trimming. The table lists 70,000 to 75,000 clones, roughly 80% of them singletons, with approximately 1.7% in the top ten. The sequence was collected from a woman in her sixties or seventies with acute or convalescent COVID-19. The sequenced sample was peripheral blood.

The CDR3 is CASLPRGGLAGPQHF. In DNA, the CDR3 is TGTGCCAGCCTCCCTCGGGGGGGCCTAGCTGGGCCCCAGCATTTT. The chain has TRBV7-8 and TRBJ1-5; TRBD1 might be the D (6 bases). The germline V gene has CDR1 SGHVS and CDR2 FQNEAQ. The CDR3 contains 15 residues. The V and J ends lost 8 bases and 9 bases respectively, with 23 bases between them.